This TCR beta chain was identified in a study of HIV-infected patients and healthy controls. TCRdb reprocessed the 5' RACE reads via MiXCR and lists one record per CDR3 protein. The data hold tens of thousands of distinct CDR3 sequences, with roughly 21% observed a single time. Trimming pared 1 base from V and 0 bases from J, leaving 12 bases between. The CDR3 is 16 residues long. Germline-derived CDR1 and CDR2 are LGHNA and YNFKEQ. The material sequenced was CD4+ T cells from blood. The TCR was taken from a human donor in good health. V is TRBV4-2 and J is TRBJ1-2; no firm D call. The CDR3 nucleotides are TGTGCCAGCAGCCAAGCTGCAGACCAAGCTAACTATGGCTACACCTTC. Its protein is CASSQAADQANYGYTF.